A selection of T cell receptor beta chains follows, all from one sample in a study of blood T cells in healthy people across ages. TCRdb re-called the 5' RACE reads through MiXCR, storing one row per CDR3 protein. The sample has about 570,000 distinct CDR3 sequences; 25% to 30% are singletons. Sequenced sample: blood. The source is an older woman in good health. The CDR3 runs from the conserved cysteine through the conserved F or W. The D gene is left open where the match is weak. Clone sizes are given selectively: once, few, many, or a class where the clone is expanded.

.	TRBJ2-7	TRBV12-3/TRBV12-4	.	CASSFPGHGAYEQYF	TGTGCCAGCAGTTTCCCGGGACACGGAGCCTACGAGCAGTACTTC
.	TRBJ2-5	TRBV9	few	CASSVVGQLQGTQYF	TGTGCCAGCAGCGTAGTAGGTCAGCTCCAAGGGACCCAGTACTTC
.	TRBJ2-2	TRBV24-1	.	CATSVQDFTGELFF	TGTGCCACCAGTGTCCAGGACTTTACCGGGGAGCTGTTTTTT
.	TRBJ2-7	TRBV12-3/TRBV12-4	few	CASSLRGEDGEQYF	TGTGCCAGCAGTTTGAGAGGGGAAGACGGCGAGCAGTACTTC
.	TRBJ2-3	TRBV5-1	few	CASSPGTGSSTDTQYF	TGCGCCAGCAGCCCGGGCACGGGCTCGAGCACAGATACGCAGTATTTT
.	TRBJ2-7	TRBV7-2	.	CASSLNPVHEQYF	TGTGCCAGCAGCTTAAACCCAGTCCACGAGCAGTACTTC
.	TRBJ2-1	TRBV6-5	.	CASSYSITGEPPRGNEQFF	TGTGCCAGCAGTTACTCGATAACGGGGGAGCCTCCCAGGGGGAATGAGCAGTTCTTC
.	TRBJ2-1	TRBV7-2	.	CASSLSRFWIAAPQGNEQFF	TGTGCCAGCAGCTTGAGTAGATTCTGGATAGCGGCCCCCCAAGGGAATGAGCAGTTCTTC
.	TRBJ1-6	TRBV5-1	.	CASRSETGTSPLHF	TGCGCCAGCAGATCGGAAACAGGGACGTCACCCCTCCACTTT
.	TRBJ1-1	TRBV3-1	.	CASSQARLNTEAFF	TGTGCCAGCAGCCAAGCTCGGTTGAACACTGAAGCTTTCTTT
TRBD1	TRBJ2-1	TRBV2	few	CASNPGQGISEQFF	TGTGCCAGCAATCCGGGACAGGGGATAAGTGAGCAGTTCTTC
.	TRBJ1-3	TRBV7-2	.	CASSLADTGGSTIYF	TGTGCCAGCAGCTTAGCGGACACGGGAGGAAGCACCATATATTTT
TRBD2	TRBJ2-5	TRBV29-1	.	CSVEDPGAGGTQYF	TGCAGCGTTGAAGACCCAGGGGCGGGAGGGACCCAGTACTTC
TRBD1	TRBJ2-7	TRBV7-9	.	CASSSDLGQGFYEQYF	TGTGCCAGCAGCTCAGACTTGGGACAGGGTTTCTACGAGCAGTACTTC
.	TRBJ1-5	TRBV7-2	.	CASSPHNQPQHF	TGTGCCAGCAGCCCCCACAATCAGCCCCAGCATTTT
.	TRBJ1-4	TRBV29-1	.	CSVGTEDEKLFF	TGCAGCGTTGGGACAGAAGACGAAAAACTGTTTTTT
.	TRBJ2-7	TRBV12-3/TRBV12-4	few	CASSSHGGGEQYF	TGTGCCAGTAGTTCCCACGGTGGGGGCGAGCAGTACTTC
TRBD1	TRBJ2-3	TRBV12-3/TRBV12-4	.	CAGRRTGVSTDTQYF	TGTGCCGGCAGAAGGACAGGAGTAAGCACAGATACGCAGTATTTT
.	TRBJ1-2	TRBV5-1	.	CASSLPSGANSGYTF	TGCGCCAGCAGCTTGCCGTCCGGGGCCAACTCCGGCTACACCTTC
.	TRBJ1-1	TRBV11-3	.	CASSFMQNTEAFF	TGTGCCAGCAGCTTCATGCAGAACACTGAAGCTTTCTTT
.	TRBJ2-3	TRBV20-1	.	CSATPQSDTQYF	TGCAGTGCTACTCCACAGTCAGATACGCAGTATTTT
TRBD2	TRBJ2-5	TRBV3-1	few	CASSQRLAGVQETQYF	TGTGCCAGCAGCCAAAGGCTAGCGGGGGTACAAGAGACCCAGTACTTC
.	TRBJ2-4	TRBV5-1	many	CASSPLDSRLAKNIQYF	TGCGCCAGCAGCCCCCTGGACAGCCGATTAGCCAAAAACATTCAGTACTTC
.	TRBJ1-4	TRBV5-1	.	CASSLGWTTNEKLFF	TGCGCCAGCAGCTTGGGCTGGACAACTAATGAAAAACTGTTTTTT
TRBD1	TRBJ1-1	TRBV12-3/TRBV12-4	few	CASTRGQGAEAFF	TGTGCCAGCACCCGGGGACAGGGGGCCGAAGCTTTCTTT